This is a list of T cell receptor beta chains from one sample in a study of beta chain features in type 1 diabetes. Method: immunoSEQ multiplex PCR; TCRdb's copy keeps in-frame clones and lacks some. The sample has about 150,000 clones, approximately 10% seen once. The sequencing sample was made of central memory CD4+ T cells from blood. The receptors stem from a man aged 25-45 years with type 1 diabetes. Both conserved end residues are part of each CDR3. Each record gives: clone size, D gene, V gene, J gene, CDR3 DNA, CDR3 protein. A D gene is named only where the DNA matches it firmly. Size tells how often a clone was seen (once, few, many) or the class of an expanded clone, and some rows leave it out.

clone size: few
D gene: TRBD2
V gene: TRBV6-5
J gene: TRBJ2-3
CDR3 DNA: TGTGCCAGCAGTTCCTTAGCGGGAGGTGGAGATACGCAGTATTTT
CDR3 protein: CASSSLAGGGDTQYF

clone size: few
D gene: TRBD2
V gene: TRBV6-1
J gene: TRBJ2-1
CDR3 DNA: TGTGCCATCACCTCGGGGCTAGCGGGAAACAATGAGCAGTTCTTC
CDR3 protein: CAITSGLAGNNEQFF

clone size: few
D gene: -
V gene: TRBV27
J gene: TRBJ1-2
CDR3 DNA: TGTGCCAGCAAACCCAGGGCGAGTGGCTACACCTTC
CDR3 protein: CASKPRASGYTF

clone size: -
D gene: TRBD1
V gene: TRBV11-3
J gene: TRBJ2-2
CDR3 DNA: TGTGCCAGCAGGATAGGGGGCCGAACCGGGGAGCTGTTTTTT
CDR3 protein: CASRIGGRTGELFF

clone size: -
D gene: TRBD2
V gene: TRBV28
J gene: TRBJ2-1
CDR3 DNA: TGTGCCAGTAGGCCGGGGGGAGCCTACAATGAGCAGTTCTTC
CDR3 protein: CASRPGGAYNEQFF

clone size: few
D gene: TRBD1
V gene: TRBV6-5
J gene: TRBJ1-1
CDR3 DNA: TGTGCCAGCGCAAGCCTGGGACAGGGGAGGACTGAAGCTTTCTTT
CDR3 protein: CASASLGQGRTEAFF

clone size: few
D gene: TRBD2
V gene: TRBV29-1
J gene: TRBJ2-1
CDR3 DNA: TGCAGCGTTGAGCTAGCGGGAGGGATCAGGGAGCAGTTCTTC
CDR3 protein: CSVELAGGIREQFF

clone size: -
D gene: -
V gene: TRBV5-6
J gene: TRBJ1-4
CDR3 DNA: TGTGCCAGCAGCTTGAAGGGGCCATACTTT
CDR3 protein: CASSLKGPYF

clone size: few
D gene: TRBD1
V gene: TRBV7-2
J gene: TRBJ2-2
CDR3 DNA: TGTGCCAGCAGCTTAAACGCACAGGGGGTCGGGGAGCTGTTTTTT
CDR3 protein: CASSLNAQGVGELFF

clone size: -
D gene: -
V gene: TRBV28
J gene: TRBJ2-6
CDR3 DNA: TGTGCCAGCTCATCCCCCCACTCTGGGGCCAACGTCCTGACTTTC
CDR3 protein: CASSSPHSGANVLTF

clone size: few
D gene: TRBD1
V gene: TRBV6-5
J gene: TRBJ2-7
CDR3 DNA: TGTGCCAGCAGTTCCTTGACAGGGCCCTACGAGCAGTACTTC
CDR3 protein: CASSSLTGPYEQYF

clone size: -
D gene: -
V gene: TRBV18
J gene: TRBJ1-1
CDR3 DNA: TGTGCCAGCTCACCGCAGGGCCTTGAAGCTTTCTTT
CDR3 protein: CASSPQGLEAFF

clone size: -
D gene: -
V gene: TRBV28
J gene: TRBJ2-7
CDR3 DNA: TGTGCCAGCAGTCTTCGAACAGGCCAAACATTC
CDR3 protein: CASSLRTGQTF

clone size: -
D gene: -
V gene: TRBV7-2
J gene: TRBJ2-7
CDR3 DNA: TGTGCCAGCAGCTTAGCGGGAGAGATCTACGAGCAGTACTTC
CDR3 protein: CASSLAGEIYEQYF

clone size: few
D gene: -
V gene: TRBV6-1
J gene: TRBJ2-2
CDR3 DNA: TGTGCCAGCAGTAACAATGGGAACACCGGGGAGCTGTTTTTT
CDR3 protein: CASSNNGNTGELFF

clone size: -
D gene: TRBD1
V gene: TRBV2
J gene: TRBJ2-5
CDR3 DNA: TGTGCCAGCAACCTGGGACAGGGAAGAGAGACCCAGTACTTC
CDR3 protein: CASNLGQGRETQYF

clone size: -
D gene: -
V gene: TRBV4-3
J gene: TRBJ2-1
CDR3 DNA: TGCGCCAGCAGCCAAGAGTGGGGGCACCGCTCCTACAATGAGCAGTTCTTC
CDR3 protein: CASSQEWGHRSYNEQFF

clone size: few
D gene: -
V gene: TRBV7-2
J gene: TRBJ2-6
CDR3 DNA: TGTGCCAGCAGCGCCGACATCTCTGGGGCCAACGTCCTGACTTTC
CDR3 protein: CASSADISGANVLTF

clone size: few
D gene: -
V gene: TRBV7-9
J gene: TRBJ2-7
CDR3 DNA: TGTGCCAGCAGCTTATGGCAGGGGCTTCTTTTCAACGAGCAGTACTTC
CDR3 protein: CASSLWQGLLFNEQYF

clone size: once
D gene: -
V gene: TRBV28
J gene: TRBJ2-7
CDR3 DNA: TGTGCCAGCAGTTTAGTACACCTCCGAGGGGAGCAGTACTTC
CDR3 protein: CASSLVHLRGEQYF

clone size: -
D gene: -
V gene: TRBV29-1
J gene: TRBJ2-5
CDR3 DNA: TGCAGCGGAAAACTAGGAACCGAGACCCAGTACTTC
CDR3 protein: CSGKLGTETQYF

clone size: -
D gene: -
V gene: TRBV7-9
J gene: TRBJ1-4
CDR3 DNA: TGTGCCAGCAGCTTAGGTCGGCAGGTCGGCTCAACTAATGAAAAACTGTTTTTT
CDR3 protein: CASSLGRQVGSTNEKLFF

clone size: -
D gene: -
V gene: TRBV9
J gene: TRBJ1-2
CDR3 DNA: TGTGCCAGCAGGAGGGGGGAGGGCCACTATGGCTACACCTTC
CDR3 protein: CASRRGEGHYGYTF

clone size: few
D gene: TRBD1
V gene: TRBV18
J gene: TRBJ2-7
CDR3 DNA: TGTGCCAGCTCAGGACAGGGGGCCTACGAGCAGTACTTC
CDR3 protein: CASSGQGAYEQYF

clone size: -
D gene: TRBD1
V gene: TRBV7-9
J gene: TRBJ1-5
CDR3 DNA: TGTGCCAGCAGCTTGGGCGTGGACAGGGGATATAGCAATCAGCCCCAGCATTTT
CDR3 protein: CASSLGVDRGYSNQPQHF

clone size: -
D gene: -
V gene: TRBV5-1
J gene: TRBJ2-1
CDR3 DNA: TGCGCCAGCAGCTGGAACGGGCCGGGACTTCACAATGAGCAGTTCTTC
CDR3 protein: CASSWNGPGLHNEQFF

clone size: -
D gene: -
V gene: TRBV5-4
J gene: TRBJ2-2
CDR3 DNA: TGTGCCAGCAGCCACACCTCGACGGGCGGGGAGCTGTTTTTT
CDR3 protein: CASSHTSTGGELFF

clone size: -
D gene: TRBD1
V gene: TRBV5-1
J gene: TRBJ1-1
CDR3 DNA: TGCGCCAGCAGCTTGGGGACAGGCGGAATGAACACTGAAGCTTTCTTT
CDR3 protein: CASSLGTGGMNTEAFF

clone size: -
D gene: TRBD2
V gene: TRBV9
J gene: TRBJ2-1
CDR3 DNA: TGTGCCAGCAGCCCCAGAGGGACTAGCGGAGGGTACAATGAGCAGTTCTTC
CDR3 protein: CASSPRGTSGGYNEQFF

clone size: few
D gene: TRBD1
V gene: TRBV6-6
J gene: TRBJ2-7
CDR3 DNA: TGTGCCAGCAGTTCCGGACAGGCGCGCGAGCAGTACTTC
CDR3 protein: CASSSGQAREQYF

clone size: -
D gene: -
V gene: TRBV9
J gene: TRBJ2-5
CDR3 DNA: TGTGCCAGCAGCAGAAGGGGTCCACAAGAGACCCAGTACTTC
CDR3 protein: CASSRRGPQETQYF

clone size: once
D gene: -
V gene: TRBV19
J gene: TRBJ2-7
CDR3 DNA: TGTGCCAGTAGTCCTACCAAGGGGTACGAGCAGTACTTC
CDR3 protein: CASSPTKGYEQYF

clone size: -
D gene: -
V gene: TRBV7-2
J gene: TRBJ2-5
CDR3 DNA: TGTGCCAGCAGCTTTCAGTCCGGGGAACCCGGAGAGACCCAGTACTTC
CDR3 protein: CASSFQSGEPGETQYF

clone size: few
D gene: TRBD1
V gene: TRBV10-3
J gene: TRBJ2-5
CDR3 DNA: TGTGCCATCAGTGAACCGGGACAGGGGACCGAGACCCAGTACTTC
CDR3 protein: CAISEPGQGTETQYF

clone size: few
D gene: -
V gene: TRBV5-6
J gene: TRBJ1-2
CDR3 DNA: TGTGCCAGCAATCAGGACACTAAGAACTATGGCTACACCTTC
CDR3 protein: CASNQDTKNYGYTF

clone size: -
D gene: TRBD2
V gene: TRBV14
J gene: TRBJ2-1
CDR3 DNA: TGTGCCAGCAGCCATGGCGGGAGCTCCTACAATGAGCAGTTCTTC
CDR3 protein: CASSHGGSSYNEQFF

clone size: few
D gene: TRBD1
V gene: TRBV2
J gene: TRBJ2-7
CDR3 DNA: TGTGCCAGCAGTGAGGGACAGGGGATTGACGAGCAGTACTTC
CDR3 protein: CASSEGQGIDEQYF

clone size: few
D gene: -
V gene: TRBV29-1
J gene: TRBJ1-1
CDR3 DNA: TGCAGCGTTGTTAGAGAAGGGGGAACTGAAGCTTTCTTT
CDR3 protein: CSVVREGGTEAFF

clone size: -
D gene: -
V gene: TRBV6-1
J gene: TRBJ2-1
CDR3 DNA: TGTGCCAGCAGTCCACGGGAGTACAATGAGCAGTTCTTC
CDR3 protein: CASSPREYNEQFF

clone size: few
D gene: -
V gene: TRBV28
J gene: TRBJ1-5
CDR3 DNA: TGTGCCAGCAGTTTAAACTCAGGGGTAAGCAATCAGCCCCAGCATTTT
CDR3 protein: CASSLNSGVSNQPQHF

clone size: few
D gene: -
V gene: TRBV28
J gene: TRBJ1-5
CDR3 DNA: TGTGCCAGCAGCCCTTTCGAACCTAGGCCCCAGCATTTT
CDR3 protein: CASSPFEPRPQHF

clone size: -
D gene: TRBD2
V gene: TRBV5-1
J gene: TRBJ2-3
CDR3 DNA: TGCGCCAGCAGCCCGGGACTAGCGGGAAGCACAGATACGCAGTATTTT
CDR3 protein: CASSPGLAGSTDTQYF

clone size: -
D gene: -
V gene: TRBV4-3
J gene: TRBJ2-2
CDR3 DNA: TGCGCCAGCAGCCACCGGGAAAAGGTCGGGGAGCTGTTTTTT
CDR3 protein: CASSHREKVGELFF

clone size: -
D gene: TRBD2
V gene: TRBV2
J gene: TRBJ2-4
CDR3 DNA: TGTGCCAGCAGGCAGCGGGAGGTGGGGGCCAAAAACATTCAGTACTTC
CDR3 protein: CASRQREVGAKNIQYF

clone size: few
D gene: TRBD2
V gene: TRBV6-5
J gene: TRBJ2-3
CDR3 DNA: TGTGCCAGCAGGGCGGGAGCTTTCACAGATACGCAGTATTTT
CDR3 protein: CASRAGAFTDTQYF

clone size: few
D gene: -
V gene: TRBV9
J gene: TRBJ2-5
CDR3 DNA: TGTGCCAGCAGCGTACAGGGAGGTACTTTGGAGACCCAGTACTTC
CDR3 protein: CASSVQGGTLETQYF

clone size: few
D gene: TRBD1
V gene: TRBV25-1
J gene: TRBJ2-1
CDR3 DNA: TGTGCCAGCAGTGAAACATACAGGGGTTGGGATGAGCAGTTCTTC
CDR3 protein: CASSETYRGWDEQFF

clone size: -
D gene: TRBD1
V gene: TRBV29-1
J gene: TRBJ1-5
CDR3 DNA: TGCAGCGTTGGACAGGGGGCGGGCCAGCCCCAGCATTTT
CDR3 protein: CSVGQGAGQPQHF

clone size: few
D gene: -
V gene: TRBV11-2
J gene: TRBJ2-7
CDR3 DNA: TGTGCCAGCAGCTTCTCGACAGGACCCTCCTACGAGCAGTACTTC
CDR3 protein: CASSFSTGPSYEQYF

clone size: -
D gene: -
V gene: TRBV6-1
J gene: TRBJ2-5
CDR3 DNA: TGTGCCAGCAGTGAATTGAGGGAGACCCAGTACTTC
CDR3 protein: CASSELRETQYF

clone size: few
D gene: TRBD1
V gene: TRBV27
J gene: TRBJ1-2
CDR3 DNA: TGTGCCAGCAGTTTAAACCCTCGGACAGGGAATGGCTACACCTTC
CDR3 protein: CASSLNPRTGNGYTF

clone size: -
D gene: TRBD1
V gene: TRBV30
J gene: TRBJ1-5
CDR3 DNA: TGTGCCTGGAGTGGAGGGACAGGGGGCGAATCGAATCAGCCCCAGCATTTT
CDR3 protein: CAWSGGTGGESNQPQHF

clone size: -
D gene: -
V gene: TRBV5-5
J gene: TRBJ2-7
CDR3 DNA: TGTGCCAGCAGCTTGTATGCGGGGCGCATGGTTTACGAGCAGTACTTC
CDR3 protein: CASSLYAGRMVYEQYF

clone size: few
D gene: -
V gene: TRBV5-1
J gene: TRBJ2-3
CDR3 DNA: TGCGCCAGCAGTCCTCAGCGGCCAGGCACAGATACGCAGTATTTT
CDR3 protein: CASSPQRPGTDTQYF

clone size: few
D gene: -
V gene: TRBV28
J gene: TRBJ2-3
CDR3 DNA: TGTGCCAGCAGCCAGACAGATCTGGATACGCAGTATTTT
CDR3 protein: CASSQTDLDTQYF

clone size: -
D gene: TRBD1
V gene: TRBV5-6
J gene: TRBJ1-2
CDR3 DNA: TGTGCCAGCAGCTTGGGACAGGGGTACTATGGCTACACCTTC
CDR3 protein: CASSLGQGYYGYTF

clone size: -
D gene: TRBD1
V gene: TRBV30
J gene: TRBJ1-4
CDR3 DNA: TGTGCCTGGAGTCGACAACAGGGGACTGAAAAACTGTTTTTT
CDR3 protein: CAWSRQQGTEKLFF